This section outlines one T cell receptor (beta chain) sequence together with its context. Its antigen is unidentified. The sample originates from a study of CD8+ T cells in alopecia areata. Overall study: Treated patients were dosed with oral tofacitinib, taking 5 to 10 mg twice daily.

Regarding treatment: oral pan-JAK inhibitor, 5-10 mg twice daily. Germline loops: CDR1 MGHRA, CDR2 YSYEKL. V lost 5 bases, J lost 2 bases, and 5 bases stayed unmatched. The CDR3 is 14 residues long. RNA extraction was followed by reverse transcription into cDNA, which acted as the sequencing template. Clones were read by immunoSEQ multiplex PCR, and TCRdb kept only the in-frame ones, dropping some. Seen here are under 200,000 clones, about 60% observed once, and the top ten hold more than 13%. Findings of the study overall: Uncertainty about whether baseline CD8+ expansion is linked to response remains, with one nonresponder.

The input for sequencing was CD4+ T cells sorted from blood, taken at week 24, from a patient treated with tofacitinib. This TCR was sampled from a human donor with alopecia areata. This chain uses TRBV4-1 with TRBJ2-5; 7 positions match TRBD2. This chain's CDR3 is CASSLTSVQETQYF. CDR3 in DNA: TGCGCCAGCAGCTTAACTAGCGTACAAGAGACCCAGTACTTC.